The sequence of this T cell receptor beta chain was determined in a study of shared clonotypes between healthy human individuals. On the study more broadly: Each donor had three CD4 naive, three CD4 memory, two CD8 naive and one CD8 memory plate.

Study results and caveats: Naive subsets, compared against memory subsets, generally had larger estimated richness values.

Naive-designated CD8 cells lacked CD45RO, were positively enriched for CCR7, and omitted terminally differentiated effector memory CD45RA+ cells. This clone was seen once. Its matching antigen is unknown. At the deep level, the assay was run. Measured with immunoSEQ multiplex PCR; TCRdb has only the in-frame clones, and not every one. Of about 2.1 million clones in the sample, 85% to 95% were seen once. Germline-derived CDR1 and CDR2 are MDHEN and SYDVKM. The junction had 13 bases not matched to a gene; V was cut back by 5 bases and J by 5 bases. This CDR3 has 16 residues. The sample comprised naive CD8+ T cells from PBMCs. The chain has TRBV28 and TRBJ1-1; 8 bases are a match to TRBD1. The receptor comes from a young man in good health. Some clones in this sample may be carry-over from other donors' samples. CDR3 sequence: CASSPPRRRGRTEAFF. CDR3 nucleotide sequence: TGTGCCAGCAGTCCCCCCAGGCGCAGGGGGCGGACTGAAGCTTTCTTT.